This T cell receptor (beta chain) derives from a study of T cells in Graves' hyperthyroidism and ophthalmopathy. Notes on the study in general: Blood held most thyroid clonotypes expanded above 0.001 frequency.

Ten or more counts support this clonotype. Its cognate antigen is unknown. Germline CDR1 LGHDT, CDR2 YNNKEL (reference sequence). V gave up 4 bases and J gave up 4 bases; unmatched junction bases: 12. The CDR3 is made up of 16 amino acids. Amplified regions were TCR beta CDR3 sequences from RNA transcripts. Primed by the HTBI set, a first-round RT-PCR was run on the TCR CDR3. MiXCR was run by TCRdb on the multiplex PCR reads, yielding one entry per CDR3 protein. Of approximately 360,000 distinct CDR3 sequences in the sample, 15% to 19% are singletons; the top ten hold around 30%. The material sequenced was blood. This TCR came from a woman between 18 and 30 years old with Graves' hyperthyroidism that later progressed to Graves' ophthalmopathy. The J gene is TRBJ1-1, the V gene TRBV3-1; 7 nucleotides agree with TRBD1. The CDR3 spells CASSPYRGPRRTEAFF. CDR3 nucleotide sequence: TGTGCCAGCAGCCCTTATAGGGGGCCGCGACGCACTGAAGCTTTCTTT.